The 19 T cell receptor beta chains presented below share a single source sample, sequenced in a study of T cells in Graves' hyperthyroidism and ophthalmopathy. Template material for amplifying TCR beta CDR3 regions consisted of RNA transcripts. Initially, a first-round RT-PCR of the TCR CDR3 employed the HTBI primer set. TCRdb re-analysed the multiplex PCR reads in MiXCR, keeping a single row per CDR3 protein. The data show about 720,000 distinct CDR3 sequences, about 15% seen once. Input material: blood. The origin of the receptors is a man aged 18 to 29 with Graves' hyperthyroidism.

The chain has TRBV7-9 and TRBJ2-1, with D possibly TRBD2 on 8 matching bases. The CDR3 is 18 amino acids. Germline values: CDR1 SEHNR, CDR2 FQNEAQ (reference sequence). V lost 5 bases, J lost 10 bases, and 30 bases lay in between. CDR3 in amino acids: CASSPRQGDSGSWREQFF. The CDR3 DNA is TGTGCCAGCAGCCCAAGACAGGGAGACAGCGGGAGTTGGAGAGAGCAGTTCTTC.

The chain has TRBV3-1 and TRBJ2-3, with 8 bases matching TRBD1. This CDR3 spans 15 amino acids. The trim removed 1 base at V and 4 bases at J, leaving 4 bases unmatched. Germline loops: CDR1 LGHDT, CDR2 YNNKEL (reference sequence). The CDR3 coding sequence is TGTGCCAGCAGCCAAGGGACAGGGAGCCCAGATACGCAGTATTTT. Protein: CASSQGTGSPDTQYF.

This sequence joins TRBV7-3 and TRBJ2-5, with 10 positions matching TRBD2. Germline CDR1 SGHTA, CDR2 FQGTGA. This CDR3 is 16 amino acids long. Trimming removed 5 bases from V and 5 bases from J; junction bases left unmatched: 11. The CDR3 region is CASSPCLAGEGETQYF. The CDR3 DNA sequence: TGTGCCAGCAGCCCATGTCTAGCGGGAGAGGGTGAGACCCAGTACTTC.

This clonotype was seen only a few times. For the CDR3, the DNA is TGTGCCACCAGAGAGACTAGCGGGAGGGATAGCACAGATACGCAGTATTTT. This sequence encodes CATRETSGRDSTDTQYF. The chain joins TRBV24-1 to TRBJ2-3; 14 positions match TRBD2. From germline, CDR1 is KGHDR and CDR2 SFDVKD. This CDR3 has 17 amino acids. Unmatched junction bases numbered 5, after V lost 7 bases and J lost 0 bases.

This clonotype was seen repeatedly, ten times or more. The chain couples TRBV10-3 to TRBJ2-7; 11 bases match TRBD2. Trimming removed 5 bases from V and 2 bases from J; junction bases left unmatched: 5. The CDR3 has 15 residues. Per germline, CDR1 ENHRY and CDR2 SYGVKD. As DNA, the CDR3 is TGTGCCATCAGTACCGGGACTAGCGGAACCTACGAGCAGTACTTC. Protein: CAISTGTSGTYEQYF.

This clonotype came up many times. This chain joins TRBV12-3 or TRBV12-4 and TRBJ2-1; tentatively, D is TRBD2 (5 bases). The CDR3 consists of 13 residues. V was shortened by 3 bases and J by 4 bases, with 7 bases between the two germline ends. CDR3: CASSFLAYNEQFF. In nucleotides, the CDR3 is TGTGCCAGCAGTTTCCTAGCTTACAATGAGCAGTTCTTC.

The rearrangement links TRBV20-1 to TRBJ2-5; D may be TRBD2 (6 bases). Germline CDR1 DFQATT, CDR2 SNEGSKA (reference sequence). This CDR3 contains 14 residues. V was trimmed by 3 bases and J by 0 bases, leaving 11 bases between them. CDR3 bases: TGCAGTGCTAGCGGGGGTGGTTACCAAGAGACCCAGTACTTC. This gives the protein CSASGGGYQETQYF.

This clonotype was counted at least ten times. This chain links TRBV6-5 with TRBJ2-5; D remains unclear. This CDR3 spans 14 amino acids. V lost 1 base to trimming and J lost 5 bases, with 11 bases between them. Germline V gene data show CDR1 as MNHEY and CDR2 as SVGAGI. CDR3 sequence: CASSYWQFGETQYF. CDR3 nucleotides: TGTGCCAGCAGTTACTGGCAGTTTGGGGAGACCCAGTACTTC.

There are many counts of this clonotype. The chain joins TRBV7-3 to TRBJ2-1; D gene unclear. Germline CDR1 and CDR2: SGHTA and FQGTGA. This CDR3 is built from 12 residues. V lost 5 bases and J 5 bases, leaving 7 bases between the germline ends. In DNA, the CDR3 is TGTGCCAGCAGCGCCGACCACAATGAGCAGTTCTTC. Translation: CASSADHNEQFF.

The V and J genes are TRBV10-3 and TRBJ2-1; a weak D match, TRBD2 (7 bases). This CDR3 has 20 amino acids. V was pared by 5 bases and J by 0 bases, with 26 bases between. Germline values: CDR1 ENHRY, CDR2 SYGVKD. CDR3 protein: CAISYPMGGGTGSSYNEQFF. The DNA of the CDR3 is TGTGCCATCAGTTACCCGATGGGGGGGGGCACGGGTAGCTCCTACAATGAGCAGTTCTTC.

In its sample, this clonotype was seen many times. The chain links TRBV28 to TRBJ2-2; D is ambiguous. V shed 3 bases and J shed 7 bases, with 12 bases lying between them. CDR3 length: 14 residues. In germline, CDR1 is MDHEN, CDR2 SYDVKM. For the CDR3, the DNA is TGTGCCAGCAGTTTGGTGGGGTCCCACGGGGAGCTGTTTTTT. It encodes CASSLVGSHGELFF.

The chain is built from TRBV6-1 and TRBJ1-1; TRBD1 matches at 7 bases. This CDR3 contains 16 residues. CDR1 and CDR2 from the germline V gene are MNHNS and SASEGT. The ends lost 6 bases at V and 4 bases at J; junction bases unmatched: 14. CDR3 in amino acids: CASSNKATGRVTEAFF. As DNA, the CDR3 is TGTGCCAGCAGCAACAAAGCGACAGGGAGGGTCACTGAAGCTTTCTTT.

This clonotype occurred a few times. This chain uses TRBV11-2 with TRBJ1-3; 8 positions agree with TRBD1. With 4 bases clipped from V and 4 bases from J, the junction kept 9 bases outside the gene matches. CDR3 length: 16 residues. Per germline, CDR1 SGHAT and CDR2 FQNNGV. CDR3: CASSSQGQGIGNTIYF. DNA for the CDR3: TGTGCCAGCAGCTCCCAAGGACAGGGCATAGGAAACACCATATATTTT.

This clonotype was found a few times. This may be a read error, as it is one base from a much larger clone. This sequence joins TRBV27 and TRBJ2-3; D is unclear. Trimming shortened V by 3 bases and J by 0 bases, and 10 bases separated the two germline ends. This CDR3 has 15 amino acids. Germline CDR1 and CDR2: MNHEY and SMNVEV (reference sequence). Here the CDR3 DNA reads TGTGCCAGCAGTTTGGTAGCACCTAGCACAGATACGCAGTATTTT. Encoded protein: CASSLVAPSTDTQYF.

V and J are TRBV20-1 and TRBJ2-5; D is unclear. This CDR3 contains 13 residues. Trimming left V 2 bases short and J 0 bases short, with 7 bases between. CDR1 DFQATT and CDR2 SNEGSKA come from the germline V gene (reference sequence). DNA of the CDR3: TGCAGTGCTAGATGGCCCTACCAAGAGACCCAGTACTTC. This encodes CSARWPYQETQYF.

The V gene is TRBV29-1, the J gene TRBJ2-3; TRBD1 aligns across 8 bases. The J segment lost 3 bases and the V segment lost 5 bases, leaving 7 bases of the junction unmatched. In germline, CDR1 is SQVTM, CDR2 ANQGSEA. The CDR3 sequence is 14 residues long. DNA of the CDR3: TGCAGCGTTAACGACAGGGGATCAACAGATACGCAGTATTTT. Translation gives CSVNDRGSTDTQYF.

Concerning this clonotype: The conserved closing phenylalanine or tryptophan is absent in this CDR3, likely reflecting a read error. The chain has TRBV5-5 and TRBJ2-2; weak D call: TRBD1 (5 bases). The CDR3 has 16 amino acids. Deletions cut 1 base from V and 0 bases from J, with 10 bases between. Germline V gene sequence: CDR1 SGHKS, CDR2 YYEKEE (reference sequence). CDR3 in DNA: TGTGCCAGCAGCTTGTATGGGGCTGCGAACACCGGGGAGCTGTTTTGT. Protein sequence: CASSLYGAANTGELFC.

In its sample, this clonotype was seen many times. The V gene is TRBV28, the J gene TRBJ2-1, with D possibly being TRBD1 or TRBD2 (5 bases each). The CDR3 consists of 15 residues. Deletions cut 2 bases from V and 0 bases from J, with 8 bases between. In germline, CDR1 is MDHEN, CDR2 SYDVKM. The CDR3 sequence: CASSLPGSSYNEQFF. CDR3 DNA: TGTGCCAGCAGTTTACCAGGGAGCTCCTACAATGAGCAGTTCTTC.

This clonotype was picked up many times. This chain links TRBV7-9 with TRBJ2-1, with 11 bases identical to TRBD2. Germline V CDR1 and CDR2: SEHNR, FQNEAQ (reference sequence). Trimming at V came to 5 bases and at J to 3 bases, leaving 6 bases not matched to a gene. This CDR3 region has 16 residues. The CDR3 here is CASSQIAGGLYNEQFF. Here the CDR3 DNA reads TGTGCCAGCAGCCAGATAGCGGGAGGGCTCTACAATGAGCAGTTCTTC.